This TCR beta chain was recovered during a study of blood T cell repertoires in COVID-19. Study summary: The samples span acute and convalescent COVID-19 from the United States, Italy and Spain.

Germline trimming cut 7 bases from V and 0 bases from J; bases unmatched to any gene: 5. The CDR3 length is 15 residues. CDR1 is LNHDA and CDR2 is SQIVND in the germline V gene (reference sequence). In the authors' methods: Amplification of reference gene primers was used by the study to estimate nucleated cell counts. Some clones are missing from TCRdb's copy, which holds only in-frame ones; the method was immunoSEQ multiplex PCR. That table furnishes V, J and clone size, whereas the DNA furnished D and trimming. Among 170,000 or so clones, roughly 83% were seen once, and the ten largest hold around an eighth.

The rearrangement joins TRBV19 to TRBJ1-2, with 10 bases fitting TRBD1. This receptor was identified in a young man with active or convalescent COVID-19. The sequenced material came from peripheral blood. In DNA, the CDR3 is TGTGCCAGTATATGGACAGGGGGAGCTAACTATGGCTACACCTTC. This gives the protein CASIWTGGANYGYTF. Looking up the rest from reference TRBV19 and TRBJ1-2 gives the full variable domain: DGGITQSPKYLFRKEGQNVTLSCEQNLNHDAMYWYRQDPGQGLRLIYYSQIVNDFQKGDIAEGYSVSREKKESFPLTVTSAQKNPTAFYLCASIWTGGANYGYTFGSGTRLTVV.